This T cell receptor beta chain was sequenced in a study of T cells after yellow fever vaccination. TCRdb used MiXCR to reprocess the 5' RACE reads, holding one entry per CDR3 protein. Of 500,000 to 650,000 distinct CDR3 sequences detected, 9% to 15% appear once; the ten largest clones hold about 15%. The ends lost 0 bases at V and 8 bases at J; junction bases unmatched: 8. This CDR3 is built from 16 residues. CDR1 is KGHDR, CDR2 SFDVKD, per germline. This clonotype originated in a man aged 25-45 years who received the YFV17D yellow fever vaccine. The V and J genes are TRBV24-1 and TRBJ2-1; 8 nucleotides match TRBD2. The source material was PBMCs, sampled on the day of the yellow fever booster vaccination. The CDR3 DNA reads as TGTGCCACCAGTGATTTGAGTTCGGCTAGCGGGCATGAGCAGTTCTTC. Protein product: CATSDLSSASGHEQFF.